This T cell receptor (beta chain) derives from a study of blood T cell repertoires in COVID-19. V lost 8 bases to trimming and J lost 5 bases, with 21 bases between them. CDR1 is MNHEY and CDR2 is SVGAGI in the germline V gene. The CDR3 spans 15 residues. This table comes from immunoSEQ multiplex PCR, and its TCRdb copy is limited to in-frame clones, with some not included. The repertoire includes about 210,000 clones, more than 75% of them detected once, and approximately 6.2% sits in the top ten. Sequenced: peripheral blood. The V and J genes are TRBV6-5 and TRBJ1-1; TRBD1 is a possible D gene (5 bases). The clonotype was recovered from a man between 60 and 70 years old who had recovered from COVID-19. CDR3 nucleotides: TGTGCCAGCCTTTCCCGGGCAGGGAGGGGTACTGAAGCTTTCTTT. Protein product: CASLSRAGRGTEAFF.